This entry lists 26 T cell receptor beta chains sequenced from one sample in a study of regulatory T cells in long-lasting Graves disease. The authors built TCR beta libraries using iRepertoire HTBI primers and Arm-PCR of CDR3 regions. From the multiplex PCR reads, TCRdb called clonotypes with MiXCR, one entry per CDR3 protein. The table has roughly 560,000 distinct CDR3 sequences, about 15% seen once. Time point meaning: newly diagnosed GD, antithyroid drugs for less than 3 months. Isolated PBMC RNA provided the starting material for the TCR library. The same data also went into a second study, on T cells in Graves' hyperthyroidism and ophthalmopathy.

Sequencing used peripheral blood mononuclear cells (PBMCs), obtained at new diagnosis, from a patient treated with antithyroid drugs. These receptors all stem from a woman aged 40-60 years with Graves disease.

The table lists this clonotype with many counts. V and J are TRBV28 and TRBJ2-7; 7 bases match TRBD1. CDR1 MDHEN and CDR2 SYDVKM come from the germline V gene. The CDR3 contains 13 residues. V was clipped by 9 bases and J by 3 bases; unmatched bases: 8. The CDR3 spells CASERDSRYEQYF. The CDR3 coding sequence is TGTGCCAGTGAACGGGACAGCCGCTACGAGCAGTACTTC.

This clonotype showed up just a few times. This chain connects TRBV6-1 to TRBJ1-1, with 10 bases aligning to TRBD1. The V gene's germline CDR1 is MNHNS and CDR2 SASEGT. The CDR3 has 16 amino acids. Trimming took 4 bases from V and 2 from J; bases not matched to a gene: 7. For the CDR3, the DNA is TGTGCCAGCAGTGCCCGCCGACAGGGGGCCAACACTGAAGCTTTCTTT. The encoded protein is CASSARRQGANTEAFF.

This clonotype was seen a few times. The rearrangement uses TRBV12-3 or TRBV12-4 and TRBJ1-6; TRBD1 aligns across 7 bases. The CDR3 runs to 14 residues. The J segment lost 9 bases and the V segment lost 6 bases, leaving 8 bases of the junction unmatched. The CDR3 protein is CASRQQGRISPLHF. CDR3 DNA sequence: TGTGCCAGCAGGCAACAGGGGCGGATTTCACCCCTCCACTTT.

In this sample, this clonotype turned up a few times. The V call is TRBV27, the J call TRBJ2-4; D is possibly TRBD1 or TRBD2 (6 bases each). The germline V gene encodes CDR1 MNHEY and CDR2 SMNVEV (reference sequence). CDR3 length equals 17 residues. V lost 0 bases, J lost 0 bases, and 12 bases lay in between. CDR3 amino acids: CASSLSLQGLAKNIQYF. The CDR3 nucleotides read TGTGCCAGCAGTTTATCGTTACAGGGACTAGCCAAAAACATTCAGTACTTC.

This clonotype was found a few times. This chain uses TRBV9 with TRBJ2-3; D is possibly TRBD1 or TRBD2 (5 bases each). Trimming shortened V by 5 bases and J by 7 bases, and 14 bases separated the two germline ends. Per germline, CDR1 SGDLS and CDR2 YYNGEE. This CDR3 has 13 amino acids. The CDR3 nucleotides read TGTGCCAGCAGTACCGGGACCCCCAATACGCAGTATTTT. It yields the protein CASSTGTPNTQYF.

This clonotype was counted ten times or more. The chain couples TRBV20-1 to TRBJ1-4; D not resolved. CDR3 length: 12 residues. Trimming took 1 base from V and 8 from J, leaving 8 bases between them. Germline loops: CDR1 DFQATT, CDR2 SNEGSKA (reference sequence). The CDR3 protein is CSARGQLEKLFF. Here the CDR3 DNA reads TGCAGTGCTAGAGGGCAGCTCGAAAAACTGTTTTTT.

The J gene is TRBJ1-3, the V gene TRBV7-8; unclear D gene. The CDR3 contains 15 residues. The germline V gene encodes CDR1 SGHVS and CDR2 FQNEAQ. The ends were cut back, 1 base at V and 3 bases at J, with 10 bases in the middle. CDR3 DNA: TGTGCCAGCAGCTTAGGGCCCCAGGATGGAAACACCATATATTTT. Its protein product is CASSLGPQDGNTIYF. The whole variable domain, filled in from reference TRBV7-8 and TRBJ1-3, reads GAGVSQSPRYKVAKRGQDVALRCDPISGHVSLFWYQQALGQGPEFLTYFQNEAQLDKSGLPSDRFFAERPEGSVSTLKIQRTQQEDSAVYLCASSLGPQDGNTIYFGEGSWLTVV.

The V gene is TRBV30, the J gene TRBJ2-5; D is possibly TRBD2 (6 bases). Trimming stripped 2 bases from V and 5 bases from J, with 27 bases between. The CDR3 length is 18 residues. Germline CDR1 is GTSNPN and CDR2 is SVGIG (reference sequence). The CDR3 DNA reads TGTGCCTGGAGTCCCGGTGCCCCGCGGGAACCCGGGATGGAGACCCAGTACTTC. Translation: CAWSPGAPREPGMETQYF.

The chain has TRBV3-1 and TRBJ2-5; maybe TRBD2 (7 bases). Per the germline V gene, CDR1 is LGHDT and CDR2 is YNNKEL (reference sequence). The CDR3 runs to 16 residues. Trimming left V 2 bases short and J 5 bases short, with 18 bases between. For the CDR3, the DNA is TGTGCCAGCAGCCAATCCATGGGGGGGGCCGGGGAGACCCAGTACTTC. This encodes CASSQSMGGAGETQYF.

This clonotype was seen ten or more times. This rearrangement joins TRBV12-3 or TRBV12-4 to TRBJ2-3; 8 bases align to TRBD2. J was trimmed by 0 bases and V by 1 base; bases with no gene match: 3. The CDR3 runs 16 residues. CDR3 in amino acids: CASSLGLALSTDTQYF. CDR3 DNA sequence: TGTGCCAGCAGTTTAGGACTAGCGTTGAGCACAGATACGCAGTATTTT.

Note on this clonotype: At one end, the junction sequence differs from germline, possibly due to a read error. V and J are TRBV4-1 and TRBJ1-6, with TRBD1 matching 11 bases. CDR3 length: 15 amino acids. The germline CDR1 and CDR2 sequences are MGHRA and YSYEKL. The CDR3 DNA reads TGCGCCAGCAGCCAACCCGGGACAGGGGGATCACCCCCCCACTTT. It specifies CASSQPGTGGSPPHF.

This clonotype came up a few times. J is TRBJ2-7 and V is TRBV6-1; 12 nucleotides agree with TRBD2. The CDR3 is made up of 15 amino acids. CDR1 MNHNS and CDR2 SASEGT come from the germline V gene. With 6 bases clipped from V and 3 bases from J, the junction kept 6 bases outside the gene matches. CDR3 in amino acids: CASSLGLAGHYEQYF. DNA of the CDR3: TGTGCCAGCAGCCTCGGACTAGCGGGGCACTACGAGCAGTACTTC.

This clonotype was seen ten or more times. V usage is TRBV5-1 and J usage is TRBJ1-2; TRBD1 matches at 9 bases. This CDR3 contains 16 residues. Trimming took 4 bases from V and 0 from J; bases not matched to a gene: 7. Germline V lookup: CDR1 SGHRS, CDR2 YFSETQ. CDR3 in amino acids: CASSLTTGGPNYGYTF. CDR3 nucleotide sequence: TGCGCCAGCAGCCTCACGACAGGGGGACCTAACTATGGCTACACCTTC.

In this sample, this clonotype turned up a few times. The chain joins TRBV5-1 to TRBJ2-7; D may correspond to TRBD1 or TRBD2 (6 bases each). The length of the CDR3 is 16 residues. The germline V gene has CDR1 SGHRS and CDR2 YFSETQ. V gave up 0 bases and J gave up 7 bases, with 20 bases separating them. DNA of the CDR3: TGCGCCAGCAGCTTGGTGGGGGCACGGAGGGGAGAAGAGCAGTACTTC. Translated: CASSLVGARRGEEQYF. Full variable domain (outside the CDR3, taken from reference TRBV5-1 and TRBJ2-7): KAGVTQTPRYLIKTRGQQVTLSCSPISGHRSVSWYQQTPGQGLQFLFEYFSETQRNKGNFPGRFSGRQFSNSRSEMNVSTLELGDSALYLCASSLVGARRGEEQYFGPGTRLTVT.

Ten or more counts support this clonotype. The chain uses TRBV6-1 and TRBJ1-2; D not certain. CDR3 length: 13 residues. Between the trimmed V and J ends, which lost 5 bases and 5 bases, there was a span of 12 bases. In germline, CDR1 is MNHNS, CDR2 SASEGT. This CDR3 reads CASSPDRLYGYTF. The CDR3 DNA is TGTGCCAGCAGTCCGGACCGCCTGTATGGCTACACCTTC.

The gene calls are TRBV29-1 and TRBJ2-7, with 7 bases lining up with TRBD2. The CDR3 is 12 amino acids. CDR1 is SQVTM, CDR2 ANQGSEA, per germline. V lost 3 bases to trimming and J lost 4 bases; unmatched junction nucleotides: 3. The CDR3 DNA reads TGCAGCGTTGAGGGAGGGCGGTACGAGCAGTACTTC. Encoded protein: CSVEGGRYEQYF.

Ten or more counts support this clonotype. The CDR3: CASSSARTSGSTDTQYF. CDR3 coding DNA: TGTGCCAGCAGTTCGGCCCGGACTAGCGGGTCCACAGATACGCAGTATTTT. The J gene is TRBJ2-3, the V gene TRBV2, with 11 bases fitting TRBD2. The CDR3 contains 17 residues. Germline V gene lookup returns CDR1 SNHLY and CDR2 FYNNEI. Trimming removed 5 bases from V and 2 bases from J; junction bases left unmatched: 9.

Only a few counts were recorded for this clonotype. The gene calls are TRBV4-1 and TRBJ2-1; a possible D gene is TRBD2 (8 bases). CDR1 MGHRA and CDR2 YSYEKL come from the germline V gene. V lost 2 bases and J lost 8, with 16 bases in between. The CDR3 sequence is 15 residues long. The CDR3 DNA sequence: TGCGCCAGCAGCCAACGGGGGGGCCAGGGGGATGAGCAGTTCTTC. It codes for CASSQRGGQGDEQFF.

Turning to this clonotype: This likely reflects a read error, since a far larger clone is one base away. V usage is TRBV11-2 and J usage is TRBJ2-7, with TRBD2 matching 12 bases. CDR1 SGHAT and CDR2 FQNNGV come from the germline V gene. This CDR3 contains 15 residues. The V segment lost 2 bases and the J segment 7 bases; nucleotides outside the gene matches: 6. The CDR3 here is CASSLLAGGLGEQYF. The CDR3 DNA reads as TGTGCCAGCAGCTTACTAGCGGGGGGGCTTGGTGAGCAGTACTTC.

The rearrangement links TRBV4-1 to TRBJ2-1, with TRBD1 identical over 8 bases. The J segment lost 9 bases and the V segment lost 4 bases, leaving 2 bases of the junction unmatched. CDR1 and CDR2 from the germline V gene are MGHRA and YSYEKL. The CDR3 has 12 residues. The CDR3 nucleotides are TGCGCCAGCAGCCGCCAGGGGGCTGAGCAGTTCTTC. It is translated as CASSRQGAEQFF.

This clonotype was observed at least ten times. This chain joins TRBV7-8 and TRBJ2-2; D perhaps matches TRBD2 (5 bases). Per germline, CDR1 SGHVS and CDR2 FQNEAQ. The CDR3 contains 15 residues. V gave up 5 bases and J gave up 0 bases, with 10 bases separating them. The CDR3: CASSVHGANTGELFF. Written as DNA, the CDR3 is TGTGCCAGCAGCGTTCACGGGGCGAACACCGGGGAGCTGTTTTTT.

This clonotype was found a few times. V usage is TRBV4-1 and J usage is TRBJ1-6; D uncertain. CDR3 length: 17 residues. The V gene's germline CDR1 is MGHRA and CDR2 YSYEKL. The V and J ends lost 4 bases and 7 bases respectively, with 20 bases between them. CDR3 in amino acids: CASSRSAFRMANSPLHF. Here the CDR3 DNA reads TGCGCCAGCAGCCGGTCGGCGTTTCGGATGGCGAATTCACCCCTCCACTTT.

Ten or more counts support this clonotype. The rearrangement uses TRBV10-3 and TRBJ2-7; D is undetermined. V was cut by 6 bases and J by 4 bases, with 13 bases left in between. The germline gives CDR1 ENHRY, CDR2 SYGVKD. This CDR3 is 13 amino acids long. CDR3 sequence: CAIRARDSYEQYF. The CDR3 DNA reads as TGTGCCATCAGGGCCCGAGATTCATACGAGCAGTACTTC.

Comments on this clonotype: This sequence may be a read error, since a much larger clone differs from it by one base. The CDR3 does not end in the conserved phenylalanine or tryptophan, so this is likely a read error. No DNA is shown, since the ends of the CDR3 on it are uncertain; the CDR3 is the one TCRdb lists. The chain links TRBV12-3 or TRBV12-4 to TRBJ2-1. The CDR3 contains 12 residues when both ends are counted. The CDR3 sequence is CASSPSLAITFL.

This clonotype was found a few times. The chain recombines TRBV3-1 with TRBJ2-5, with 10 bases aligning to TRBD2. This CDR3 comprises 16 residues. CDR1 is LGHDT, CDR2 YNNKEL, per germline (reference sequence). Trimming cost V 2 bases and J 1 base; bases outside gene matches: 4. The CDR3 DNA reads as TGTGCCAGCAGCCAATCCCGGACTAGCGGCCAAGAGACCCAGTACTTC. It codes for CASSQSRTSGQETQYF.

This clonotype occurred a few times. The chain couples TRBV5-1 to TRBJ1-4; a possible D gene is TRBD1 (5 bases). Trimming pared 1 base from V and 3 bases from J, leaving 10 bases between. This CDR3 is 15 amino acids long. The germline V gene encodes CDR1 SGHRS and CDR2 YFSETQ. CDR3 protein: CASSLRGEANEKLFF. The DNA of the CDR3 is TGCGCCAGCAGCTTGCGGGGGGAGGCTAATGAAAAACTGTTTTTT.